A selection of T cell receptor beta chains follows, all from one sample in a study of blood T cell repertoires in COVID-19. Profiled with immunoSEQ multiplex PCR; TCRdb holds only in-frame clones, not every one. Of about 74,000 clones in the sample, 84% are singletons; the top ten hold 30% to 45%. The sequenced sample was peripheral blood. These receptors were taken from an older man with acute or convalescent COVID-19. The CDR3 runs from the conserved cysteine through the conserved F or W. A D gene is named only where the DNA matches it firmly. Expanded clones get a size class; other rows say once, few or many, or leave the size out.

clone_size	v_call	d_call	j_call	cdr3_nt	cdr3_aa
.	TRBV28	.	TRBJ1-1	TGTGCCAGCAGCACCAGAAGACAATCCCGTACTGAAGCTTTCTTT	CASSTRRQSRTEAFF
.	TRBV7-9	TRBD1	TRBJ1-6	TGTGCCAGCAGCTTACAGGGGGCGAATTCACCCCTCCACTTT	CASSLQGANSPLHF
.	TRBV19	TRBD2	TRBJ2-7	TGTGCCAGTAGACTAGCGGGAGGCACCTACGAGCAGTACTTC	CASRLAGGTYEQYF
.	TRBV13	.	TRBJ2-5	TGTGCCAGCAGCTTAGGACCACCCCGGGGGGAGACCCAGTACTTC	CASSLGPPRGETQYF
.	TRBV28	.	TRBJ2-2	TGTGCCAGCAGCTTCGGGGCCGGGGAGCTGTTTTTT	CASSFGAGELFF
.	TRBV5-5	.	TRBJ1-3	TGTGCCAGCAGCTCAGGGGGAAACACCATATATTTT	CASSSGGNTIYF
.	TRBV27	TRBD2	TRBJ2-3	TGTGCCAGCAGCCGGACTAGCGGGAGGTGGGGCACAGATACGCAGTATTTT	CASSRTSGRWGTDTQYF
.	TRBV7-3	.	TRBJ2-7	TGTGCCAGCAGCTTAAACGGCGGCCCTTCCTACGAGCAGTACTTC	CASSLNGGPSYEQYF
.	TRBV19	.	TRBJ1-1	TGTGCCAGTAGTAGGGCAGGGGTGGCTGAAGCTTTCTTT	CASSRAGVAEAFF
.	TRBV6-2/TRBV6-3	TRBD1	TRBJ1-6	TGTGCCAGCAGCCACGGGGGCACAGGGGTGAGTTCACCCCTCCACTTT	CASSHGGTGVSSPLHF
.	TRBV5-6	.	TRBJ1-6	TGTGCCAGCAGCTTGGAGCGGCAGGGGTGGGGTTCACCCCTCCACTTT	CASSLERQGWGSPLHF
.	TRBV28	TRBD1	TRBJ1-2	TGTGCCAGCAGTTGGGGACAGGGTCTCTATGGCTACACCTTC	CASSWGQGLYGYTF
.	TRBV30	.	TRBJ2-7	TGTGCCTGGATGCAACCCGACAGAGGCTACGAGCAGTACTTC	CAWMQPDRGYEQYF
.	TRBV27	TRBD1	TRBJ2-5	TGTGCCAGCAGTCCTTGGGACAGTGCGCAAGAGACCCAGTACTTC	CASSPWDSAQETQYF
.	TRBV6-5	TRBD1	TRBJ2-5	TGTGCCAGCAGTTATGGGGACAGGGGGCAGGAGACCCAGTACTTC	CASSYGDRGQETQYF
.	TRBV29-1	.	TRBJ2-5	TGCGGCGGGACAGAAGAGACCCAGTACTTC	CGGTEETQYF
.	TRBV28	.	TRBJ1-1	TGTGCCAGCAGTCCGGGTGATTGGGGCTGGACTGAAGCTTTCTTT	CASSPGDWGWTEAFF
.	TRBV9	.	TRBJ1-1	TGTGCCAGCAGCGTACAGGCAGCGAACACTGAAGCTTTCTTT	CASSVQAANTEAFF
.	TRBV9	.	TRBJ1-3	TGTGCCAGCAGCGTGACGGACTTAACGGCGGGAAACACCATATATTTT	CASSVTDLTAGNTIYF
.	TRBV6-5	TRBD1	TRBJ2-7	TGTGCCAGCAGTCCTTCCGGGACAGGGAGGTACGAGCAGTACTTC	CASSPSGTGRYEQYF
.	TRBV5-1	.	TRBJ1-1	TGCGCCAGCAGCTCTCAGGGGAACACTGAAGCTTTCTTT	CASSSQGNTEAFF
.	TRBV6-5	TRBD1	TRBJ1-2	TGTGCCAGCAGCCGAGCCTCGGGACAGGGTGTCACCTTC	CASSRASGQGVTF
few	TRBV18	TRBD2	TRBJ2-5	TGTGCCAGCTCACCATTCGGCGGGGGGCAACAAGAGACCCAGTACTTC	CASSPFGGGQQETQYF
.	TRBV10-3	.	TRBJ2-1	TGTGCCATCAGTGAGTCAGGGGTACATGAGCAGTTCTTC	CAISESGVHEQFF
.	TRBV7-2	.	TRBJ2-1	TGTGCCAGCAGCTTAACGGTCCGCTCCTACAATGAGCAGTTCTTC	CASSLTVRSYNEQFF
.	TRBV5-1	.	TRBJ1-1	TGCGCCAGCAGCTTGGGGGCTATGAACACTGAAGCTTTCTTT	CASSLGAMNTEAFF
.	TRBV5-1	TRBD2	TRBJ2-2	TGCGCCAGCAGCTCTAGCGGGGCGAACACCGGGGAGCTGTTTTTT	CASSSSGANTGELFF
.	TRBV3-1/TRBV3-2	.	TRBJ2-5	TGTGCCAGCAGAGGGAGAGAGACCCAGTACTTC	CASRGRETQYF
.	TRBV6-1	.	TRBJ1-1	TGTGCCAGCAGTGGAACAGCGGTTACCATGAACACTGAAGCTTTCTTT	CASSGTAVTMNTEAFF
few	TRBV5-1	.	TRBJ1-3	TGCGCCAGCAGCTTGGAGTCAGGTGCTGGAAACACCATATATTTT	CASSLESGAGNTIYF
.	TRBV9	.	TRBJ2-3	TGTGCCAGCAGCGTAGGCTCCTGGACTCGCACAGATACGCAGTATTTT	CASSVGSWTRTDTQYF
.	TRBV28	TRBD1	TRBJ1-5	TGTGCCAGCACTAGGACAGGGTGGGGTCAGCCCCAGCATTTT	CASTRTGWGQPQHF
.	TRBV3-1/TRBV3-2	.	TRBJ2-7	TGTGCCAGCAGCGTACGGACCGGGGACTGCGAGCAGTACTTC	CASSVRTGDCEQYF
.	TRBV7-2	TRBD1	TRBJ2-2	TGTGCCAGCAGCCGGCGTGGGACAGGGGGAGACACCGGGGAGCTGTTTTTT	CASSRRGTGGDTGELFF
.	TRBV18	TRBD2	TRBJ2-7	TGTGCCAGCTCAGGGACTAGCGGGAACTCCTACGAGCAGTACTTC	CASSGTSGNSYEQYF
.	TRBV7-6	TRBD2	TRBJ2-7	TGTGCCAGCAGCTTAGGAGCGGGGAACTACGAGCAGTACTTC	CASSLGAGNYEQYF
.	TRBV7-9	TRBD1	TRBJ1-2	TGTGCCAGCAGCTTAACCACAGGGGATGGGGGCTACACCTTC	CASSLTTGDGGYTF
.	TRBV4-2	TRBD2	TRBJ2-7	TGTGCCAGCAGCCAAGCGTCGCTAGCGGGCTCCTACGAGCAGTACTTC	CASSQASLAGSYEQYF
.	TRBV5-5	TRBD1	TRBJ1-1	TGTGCCAGCAGCTTGGACCCCGGACAGGTAAATACTGAAGCTTTCTTT	CASSLDPGQVNTEAFF
.	TRBV20-1	.	TRBJ2-3	TGCAGTGCTGGGACTTCGGATACGCAGTATTTT	CSAGTSDTQYF